The present T cell receptor beta chain was sequenced within a study of T-cell reconstitution after alpha-beta-depleted transplantation in children. Regarding the study as a whole: Day-60 TCRbeta diversity that was high in some patients was derived from surviving recipient T cells and thymic progenitors. T-cell counts and diversity were attributed mostly to newly produced T cells one year after transplant.

This clonotype has a count of ten or more. Its antigen remains unknown. Researchers prepared the TCRbeta library using unique molecular identifiers, the study reports. TCRdb called the PCR reads again in MiXCR, with one record for every CDR3 protein. This repertoire shows about 260,000 distinct CDR3 sequences, less than 9% found once; its top ten account for roughly 5.8%. CDR1 is SGHVS, CDR2 FQNEAQ, per germline. The CDR3 has 15 residues. V trimming: 5 bases; J trimming: 9 bases; junction bases outside the gene matches: 13. This chain uses TRBV7-8 with TRBJ2-3; 8 positions match TRBD2. The source was PBMCs, mostly from graft donor cells, collected 180 days after TCRalphabeta/CD19-depleted stem cell transplant. The TCR sequence derives from a male patient younger than 18 who had a stem cell transplant for acute lymphoblastic leukemia, so the T cells may come from the graft donor. CDR3 in amino acids: CASSPPPAGVRTQYF. The CDR3 DNA is TGTGCCAGCAGCCCTCCTCCAGCGGGAGTAAGAACGCAGTATTTT.